One sample yielded the 9 T cell receptor beta chains listed below, sequenced in a study of blood T cells in healthy people across ages. For the second PCR, which ran for about 6 to 11 cycles, a sample-barcoded 5' primer and a J-beta primer mix were used. TCRdb ran MiXCR on the 5' RACE reads and lists one entry per CDR3 protein. The repertoire holds some 1,000,000 distinct CDR3 sequences, with less than 25% as singletons. These data were also filed under a second study, of T cells of mothers and their children.

Input material: blood. The origin of the receptors is a girl aged 2 to 9 in good health.

The chain recombines TRBV29-1 with TRBJ2-5, with 9 bases fitting TRBD2. The CDR3 is 12 residues long. Looked up from germline, CDR1 is SQVTM and CDR2 is ANQGSEA. V was clipped by 4 bases and J by 4 bases; unmatched bases: 1. CDR3 bases: TGCAGCGTTGTGCGGGGGGGAGAGACCCAGTACTTC. It specifies CSVVRGGETQYF.

The J gene is TRBJ1-5, the V gene TRBV4-3; D possibly corresponds to TRBD1 (5 bases). CDR1 and CDR2 from the germline V gene are LGHNA and YSLEER. The CDR3 spans 15 residues. V dropped 5 bases and J dropped 7 bases, with 18 bases sitting between them. Here the CDR3 DNA reads TGCGCCAGCAGCGTTTACCGGGACGCTTCACAGCCCCAGCATTTT. It specifies CASSVYRDASQPQHF.

The chain uses TRBV7-2 and TRBJ1-2; D perhaps matches TRBD1 (6 bases). The CDR3 contains 14 residues. Per the germline V gene, CDR1 is SGHTA and CDR2 is FQGNSA. V was pared by 5 bases and J by 6 bases, with 16 bases between. The CDR3 here is CASSPFGQTNGYTF. In DNA, the CDR3 is TGTGCCAGCAGCCCCTTCGGACAGACCAATGGCTACACCTTC.

The CDR3 sequence is CASSPIPGQGNQPQHF. The CDR3 nucleotides read TGCGCCAGCAGCCCGATACCGGGACAGGGGAATCAGCCCCAGCATTTT. The V gene is TRBV4-1, the J gene TRBJ1-5; the match to TRBD1 covers 10 bases. CDR1 is MGHRA and CDR2 is YSYEKL in the germline V gene. This CDR3 spans 16 amino acids. J lost 4 bases, V lost 4 bases, and 7 bases had no gene match.

CDR3 bases: TGTGCCAGCAGCATGACAGGGATCAATGGCTACACCTTC. It is translated as CASSMTGINGYTF. The V and J genes are TRBV28 and TRBJ1-2; 7 nucleotides match TRBD1. CDR1 is MDHEN, CDR2 SYDVKM, per germline. CDR3 length: 13 amino acids. The J segment lost 6 bases and the V segment lost 6 bases, leaving 7 bases of the junction unmatched.

The chain has TRBV24-1 and TRBJ2-1; D possibly corresponds to TRBD1 (6 bases). CDR3 size: 14 residues. V gave up 0 bases and J gave up 8 bases, with 10 bases separating them. Germline V CDR1 and CDR2: KGHDR, SFDVKD. The CDR3 spells CATSDLDRPDEQFF. CDR3 nucleotides: TGTGCCACCAGTGATTTGGACAGGCCCGATGAGCAGTTCTTC.

Only a few counts were recorded for this clonotype. V is TRBV2 and J is TRBJ2-5; possibly TRBD2 for D (5 bases). Germline CDR1 is SNHLY and CDR2 is FYNNEI. Deletions cut 10 bases from V and 5 bases from J, with 20 bases between. The CDR3 length is 14 residues. CDR3 protein: CANEAGITWETQYF. The CDR3 DNA sequence: TGTGCCAACGAGGCGGGTATTACCTGGGAGACCCAGTACTTC.

The genes are TRBV14 and TRBJ1-1; D perhaps matches TRBD1 (6 bases). V dropped 3 bases and J dropped 8 bases, with 13 bases sitting between them. The germline CDR1 and CDR2 sequences are SGHDN and FVKESK. The CDR3 runs to 13 residues. The CDR3 DNA follows: TGTGCCAGCAGCCAGGCTACCGGGACAGAAGCTTTCTTT. This sequence encodes CASSQATGTEAFF.

The chain is built from TRBV13 and TRBJ2-3, with 14 bases fitting TRBD2. CDR3 length equals 15 residues. V lost 5 bases, J lost 7 bases, and 5 bases stayed unmatched. From germline, CDR1 is PRHDT and CDR2 FYEKMQ (reference sequence). The CDR3 sequence is CASSPGTSGGNTQYF. The CDR3 DNA sequence: TGTGCCAGCAGCCCTGGGACTAGCGGGGGAAATACGCAGTATTTT.